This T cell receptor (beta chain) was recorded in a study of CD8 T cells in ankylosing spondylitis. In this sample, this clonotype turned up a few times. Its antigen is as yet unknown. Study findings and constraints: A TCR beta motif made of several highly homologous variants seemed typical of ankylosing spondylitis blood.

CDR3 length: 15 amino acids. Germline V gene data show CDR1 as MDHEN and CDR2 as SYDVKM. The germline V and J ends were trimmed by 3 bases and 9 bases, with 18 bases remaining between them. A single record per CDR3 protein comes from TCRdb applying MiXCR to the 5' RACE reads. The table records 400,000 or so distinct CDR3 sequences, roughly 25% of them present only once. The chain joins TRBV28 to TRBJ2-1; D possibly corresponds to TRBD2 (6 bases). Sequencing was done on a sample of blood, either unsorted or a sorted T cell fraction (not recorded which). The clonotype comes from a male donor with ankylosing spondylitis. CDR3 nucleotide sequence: TGTGCCAGCAGTTTCCAACCCTCGGTAGCGGTTGAGCAGTTCTTC. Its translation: CASSFQPSVAVEQFF.